Given below is one T cell receptor (beta chain) in context. V was clipped by 4 bases and J by 6 bases; unmatched bases: 9. Germline lookup yields CDR1 SGHDT and CDR2 YYEEEE. This CDR3 comprises 14 residues. Method: immunoSEQ multiplex PCR; TCRdb's copy keeps in-frame clones and lacks some. The sample records 150,000 to 200,000 clones, 65% to 90% being singletons. These data originate in a study of blood T cell repertoires in COVID-19. The sequencing sample was made of peripheral blood. The V call is TRBV5-6, the J call TRBJ1-1; 7 positions agree with TRBD1. The origin of this receptor is a man aged 45 to 65 with active or convalescent COVID-19. The chain's CDR3 is CASSTTGVSAEAFF. The DNA for the CDR3 is TGTGCCAGCAGCACCACAGGGGTAAGTGCTGAAGCTTTCTTT.